These T cell receptor beta chains were read from a single sample in a study of T cell repertoires in cytomegalovirus infection. TCRdb used MiXCR to reprocess the reads, holding one entry per CDR3 protein. The repertoire consists of 210,000 or so distinct CDR3 sequences, with 6.5% occurring once and the leading ten covering 6.5%. The sequencing sample was made of PBMCs. The receptors stem from a human donor in good health (CMV status not recorded). Some clones in this sample may be carry-over from other donors' samples. CDR3s include the opening cysteine and the closing phenylalanine or tryptophan. The order of the fields is D gene, clone size, V gene, CDR3 length, J gene, CDR3 protein, CDR3 DNA. A D gene is named only where the DNA matches it firmly. The size of a clone is reported for some rows only, either as once, few or many, or as a class for expanded clones.

d_call: NA; clone_size: NA; v_call: TRBV14; cdr3_length: 13; j_call: TRBJ2-3; cdr3_aa: CASSPLDSVFWYF; cdr3_nt: TGTGCCAGCAGCCCTTTGGACAGTGTTTTTTGGTATTTT
d_call: NA; clone_size: many; v_call: TRBV5-1; cdr3_length: 14; j_call: TRBJ1-2; cdr3_aa: CASSSPRDSNGYTF; cdr3_nt: TGCGCCAGCAGCTCTCCCCGGGACTCCAATGGCTACACCTTC
d_call: NA; clone_size: many; v_call: TRBV20-1; cdr3_length: 17; j_call: TRBJ2-5; cdr3_aa: CSARDAASVILQETQYF; cdr3_nt: TGCAGTGCTAGAGATGCGGCTAGCGTTATCCTCCAAGAGACCCAGTACTTC
d_call: TRBD1; clone_size: many; v_call: TRBV28; cdr3_length: 15; j_call: TRBJ1-5; cdr3_aa: CASSRGQGLHQPQHF; cdr3_nt: TGTGCCAGCAGTCGAGGACAGGGACTGCATCAGCCCCAGCATTTT
d_call: NA; clone_size: many; v_call: TRBV15; cdr3_length: 15; j_call: TRBJ1-6; cdr3_aa: CATSVTGVHNSPLHF; cdr3_nt: TGTGCCACCAGCGTAACAGGCGTTCATAATTCACCCCTCCACTTT
d_call: NA; clone_size: many; v_call: TRBV7-2; cdr3_length: 16; j_call: TRBJ2-2; cdr3_aa: CASSLVGTENTGELFF; cdr3_nt: TGTGCCAGCAGCTTAGTCGGGACTGAGAACACCGGGGAGCTGTTTTTT
d_call: TRBD1; clone_size: NA; v_call: TRBV30; cdr3_length: 12; j_call: TRBJ1-1; cdr3_aa: CAWDGTGWEAFF; cdr3_nt: TGTGCCTGGGACGGGACAGGGTGGGAAGCTTTCTTT
d_call: NA; clone_size: many; v_call: TRBV7-8; cdr3_length: 11; j_call: TRBJ2-7; cdr3_aa: CASSFKREQYF; cdr3_nt: TGTGCCAGCAGCTTTAAGAGGGAGCAGTACTTC
d_call: TRBD2; clone_size: many; v_call: TRBV20-1; cdr3_length: 16; j_call: TRBJ2-1; cdr3_aa: CSASLSGRGTYNEQFF; cdr3_nt: TGCAGTGCTAGTTTGTCCGGGCGGGGGACCTACAATGAGCAGTTCTTC
d_call: TRBD2; clone_size: many; v_call: TRBV7-2; cdr3_length: 14; j_call: TRBJ2-3; cdr3_aa: CASSFLDGRDTQYF; cdr3_nt: TGTGCCAGCAGCTTCCTAGACGGGAGGGATACGCAGTATTTT
d_call: NA; clone_size: many; v_call: TRBV20-1; cdr3_length: 15; j_call: TRBJ1-5; cdr3_aa: CSARDSSTFNQPQHF; cdr3_nt: TGCAGTGCTAGAGATTCGAGTACTTTCAATCAGCCCCAGCATTTT
d_call: NA; clone_size: NA; v_call: TRBV29-1; cdr3_length: 13; j_call: TRBJ1-1; cdr3_aa: CSGATGLLTEAFF; cdr3_nt: TGCAGCGGCGCGACGGGACTCCTCACTGAAGCTTTCTTT
d_call: NA; clone_size: many; v_call: TRBV12-5; cdr3_length: 15; j_call: TRBJ1-5; cdr3_aa: CASGRDTGPNQPQHF; cdr3_nt: TGTGCTAGTGGAAGGGATACGGGGCCCAATCAGCCCCAGCATTTT
d_call: NA; clone_size: many; v_call: TRBV6-2/TRBV6-3; cdr3_length: 14; j_call: TRBJ1-1; cdr3_aa: CASSYWDMNTEAFF; cdr3_nt: TGTGCCAGCAGTTATTGGGACATGAACACTGAAGCTTTCTTT
d_call: TRBD1; clone_size: NA; v_call: TRBV7-2; cdr3_length: 17; j_call: TRBJ1-6; cdr3_aa: CASSPGTRGFYNSPLHF; cdr3_nt: TGTGCCAGCAGCCCTGGGACCAGGGGGTTCTATAATTCACCCCTCCACTTT
d_call: TRBD2; clone_size: many; v_call: TRBV13; cdr3_length: 14; j_call: TRBJ2-7; cdr3_aa: CASSNRDYSYEQYF; cdr3_nt: TGTGCCAGCAGCAACCGGGACTACTCCTACGAGCAGTACTTC
d_call: NA; clone_size: many; v_call: TRBV29-1; cdr3_length: 16; j_call: TRBJ2-3; cdr3_aa: CSVDRGTVPSTDTQYF; cdr3_nt: TGCAGCGTTGATCGAGGGACGGTCCCTAGCACAGATACGCAGTATTTT
d_call: TRBD1; clone_size: NA; v_call: TRBV6-5; cdr3_length: 14; j_call: TRBJ1-5; cdr3_aa: CASRRTGRNQPQHF; cdr3_nt: TGTGCCAGCAGGCGGACAGGGAGAAATCAGCCCCAGCATTTT
d_call: NA; clone_size: many; v_call: TRBV7-2; cdr3_length: 14; j_call: TRBJ1-1; cdr3_aa: CASSWQGIDTEAFF; cdr3_nt: TGTGCCAGCAGCTGGCAGGGTATTGACACTGAAGCTTTCTTT
d_call: TRBD1; clone_size: many; v_call: TRBV2; cdr3_length: 15; j_call: TRBJ2-7; cdr3_aa: CASSPGQGAPREQYF; cdr3_nt: TGTGCCAGCAGCCCCGGACAGGGGGCGCCCCGCGAGCAGTACTTC
d_call: NA; clone_size: NA; v_call: TRBV6-4; cdr3_length: 14; j_call: TRBJ1-6; cdr3_aa: CANSDWGGQSPLHF; cdr3_nt: TGTGCCAACAGTGACTGGGGAGGACAGTCACCCCTCCACTTT
d_call: TRBD1; clone_size: many; v_call: TRBV30; cdr3_length: 13; j_call: TRBJ1-1; cdr3_aa: CAWTGQGRTEAFF; cdr3_nt: TGTGCCTGGACCGGACAGGGGCGAACTGAAGCTTTCTTT
d_call: NA; clone_size: many; v_call: TRBV29-1; cdr3_length: 16; j_call: TRBJ1-6; cdr3_aa: CSVRTTRDGSNSPLHF; cdr3_nt: TGCAGCGTCAGGACCACGAGGGACGGATCTAATTCACCCCTCCACTTT
d_call: NA; clone_size: many; v_call: TRBV27; cdr3_length: 14; j_call: TRBJ1-2; cdr3_aa: CASGMGGTNSGYTF; cdr3_nt: TGTGCCAGCGGAATGGGGGGGACAAACAGTGGCTACACCTTC
d_call: TRBD1; clone_size: many; v_call: TRBV10-3; cdr3_length: 15; j_call: TRBJ1-1; cdr3_aa: CAISESTGLNTEAFF; cdr3_nt: TGTGCCATCAGTGAGTCGACAGGGCTTAACACTGAAGCTTTCTTT
d_call: NA; clone_size: many; v_call: TRBV2; cdr3_length: 14; j_call: TRBJ1-4; cdr3_aa: CASSQEGTNEKLFF; cdr3_nt: TGTGCCAGCAGTCAGGAGGGAACGAATGAAAAACTGTTTTTT
d_call: NA; clone_size: many; v_call: TRBV7-2; cdr3_length: 17; j_call: TRBJ2-5; cdr3_aa: CASSLSRRHILQETQYF; cdr3_nt: TGTGCCAGCAGCTTATCTCGGCGACACATACTACAAGAGACCCAGTACTTC
d_call: TRBD1; clone_size: many; v_call: TRBV7-9; cdr3_length: 14; j_call: TRBJ1-4; cdr3_aa: CASSGDRGQEKLFF; cdr3_nt: TGTGCCAGCAGCGGGGACAGGGGGCAGGAAAAACTGTTTTTT
d_call: TRBD2; clone_size: many; v_call: TRBV7-2; cdr3_length: 16; j_call: TRBJ2-3; cdr3_aa: CASSLRSGGIWNTQYF; cdr3_nt: TGTGCCAGCAGCTTACGTAGCGGGGGGATCTGGAATACGCAGTATTTT
d_call: NA; clone_size: many; v_call: TRBV20-1; cdr3_length: 15; j_call: TRBJ1-3; cdr3_aa: CSARPDSRSGNTIYF; cdr3_nt: TGCAGTGCTAGACCGGACAGTCGCTCTGGAAACACCATATATTTT
d_call: TRBD2; clone_size: many; v_call: TRBV7-2; cdr3_length: 15; j_call: TRBJ2-3; cdr3_aa: CASSLLAGNPDTQYF; cdr3_nt: TGTGCCAGCAGCTTGTTAGCGGGCAATCCAGATACGCAGTATTTT
d_call: NA; clone_size: many; v_call: TRBV25-1; cdr3_length: 16; j_call: TRBJ1-5; cdr3_aa: CASSESGGSGNQPQHF; cdr3_nt: TGTGCCAGCAGTGAATCCGGAGGGAGTGGCAATCAGCCCCAGCATTTT
d_call: TRBD1; clone_size: many; v_call: TRBV20-1; cdr3_length: 17; j_call: TRBJ2-3; cdr3_aa: CSIMGQGASYMGDTQYF; cdr3_nt: TGCAGTATAATGGGACAGGGGGCATCATACATGGGAGATACGCAGTATTTT
d_call: TRBD1; clone_size: NA; v_call: TRBV5-1; cdr3_length: 14; j_call: TRBJ2-7; cdr3_aa: CASRTDRGSYEQYF; cdr3_nt: TGCGCCAGCAGGACGGACAGGGGTTCCTACGAGCAGTACTTC
d_call: NA; clone_size: many; v_call: TRBV6-2/TRBV6-3; cdr3_length: 16; j_call: TRBJ2-2; cdr3_aa: CASSYSDGVNTGELFF; cdr3_nt: TGTGCCAGCAGTTACTCGGACGGGGTAAACACCGGGGAGCTGTTTTTT
d_call: NA; clone_size: once; v_call: TRBV7-2; cdr3_length: 13; j_call: TRBJ2-7; cdr3_aa: CASSQSRRGKQYF; cdr3_nt: TGTGCCAGCAGCCAGTCCCGGAGAGGGAAGCAGTACTTC
d_call: NA; clone_size: many; v_call: TRBV6-2/TRBV6-3; cdr3_length: 16; j_call: TRBJ2-5; cdr3_aa: CASSYSNIGPQETQYF; cdr3_nt: TGTGCCAGCAGTTACTCGAACATAGGACCCCAAGAGACCCAGTACTTC
d_call: NA; clone_size: few; v_call: TRBV5-1; cdr3_length: 14; j_call: TRBJ2-1; cdr3_aa: CASSLPGRSNEQFF; cdr3_nt: TGCGCCAGCAGCTTGCCGGGCCGAAGCAATGAGCAGTTCTTC
d_call: NA; clone_size: NA; v_call: TRBV9; cdr3_length: 14; j_call: TRBJ1-2; cdr3_aa: CASSVEVTDYGYTF; cdr3_nt: TGTGCCAGCAGCGTAGAAGTGACAGACTATGGCTACACCTTC
d_call: TRBD1; clone_size: many; v_call: TRBV5-1; cdr3_length: 14; j_call: TRBJ1-5; cdr3_aa: CASSLGQGYQPQHF; cdr3_nt: TGCGCCAGCAGCTTGGGACAGGGGTATCAGCCCCAGCATTTT
d_call: NA; clone_size: NA; v_call: TRBV5-1; cdr3_length: 16; j_call: TRBJ2-5; cdr3_aa: CASSPLGGLGQETQYF; cdr3_nt: TGCGCCAGCAGCCCCCTGGGGGGGCTGGGACAAGAGACCCAGTACTTC
d_call: TRBD2; clone_size: many; v_call: TRBV30; cdr3_length: 15; j_call: TRBJ2-3; cdr3_aa: CAWNGLAGVMNTQYF; cdr3_nt: TGTGCCTGGAATGGACTAGCGGGGGTCATGAATACGCAGTATTTT